This T cell receptor beta chain was documented in a study of blood T cell repertoires in COVID-19. For the study at large: Samples taken during acute and convalescent COVID-19 were collected in the United States, Italy and Spain. From T cells, B-cell-depleted T cells, or PBMCs came the material, which was cDNA or gDNA.

In the authors' workflow: Researchers report that nucleated cell counts were estimated from reference gene primer amplification. Data came from immunoSEQ multiplex PCR; TCRdb stores just in-frame clones and leaves some out. For V, J and clone size, that table is used; D and trimming come from the DNA. The sample has 470,000 or so clones; around nine tenths are singletons. In germline, CDR1 is SGHNT, CDR2 YYREEE (reference sequence). V lost 1 base, J lost 6 bases, and 5 bases stayed unmatched. The CDR3 is 15 residues long. As for this clone: Other DNA sequences of this sample code for an identical CDR3.

The rearrangement uses TRBV5-4 and TRBJ2-3; 10 nucleotides align to TRBD2. The receptor comes from a woman between 25 and 40 years old with acute or convalescent COVID-19. Material for sequencing was peripheral blood. The CDR3: CASSLSGGAGDTQYF. As DNA, the CDR3 is TGTGCCAGCAGCTTGAGCGGGGGGGCAGGTGATACGCAGTATTTT.